The 5 T cell receptor beta chains listed next were all sequenced from one sample in a study of OX40 agonist ivuxolimab in advanced cancers. The protocol was immunoSEQ multiplex PCR, while the TCRdb copy is restricted to in-frame clones and leaves out a portion. The sample gives about 29,000 clones, approximately 91% of which show up once; over 9% is in the top ten. The material sequenced was CD4+ or CD8+ T cells sorted from blood, taken in a trial of the OX40 agonist ivuxolimab. These receptors were obtained from an adult with an advanced solid tumor such as melanoma, head and neck, liver or kidney cancer.

The CDR3, as DNA: TGTGCCAGCAGCTTAGTCGGGGGGAAGACAGATACGCAGTATTTT. The encoded protein is CASSLVGGKTDTQYF. This sequence joins TRBV13 and TRBJ2-3; 7 bases line up with TRBD2. Unmatched junction bases numbered 4, after V lost 1 base and J lost 3 bases. This CDR3 has 15 amino acids. Germline V gene sequence: CDR1 PRHDT, CDR2 FYEKMQ (reference sequence).

This clone was seen only once. V is TRBV7-2 and J is TRBJ2-1, with 9 bases that match TRBD2. CDR1 is SGHTA, CDR2 FQGNSA, per germline. The CDR3 covers 16 residues. The J segment lost 4 bases and the V segment lost 1 base, leaving 5 bases of the junction unmatched. CDR3: CASSLGLAGVYNEQFF. The DNA of the CDR3 is TGTGCCAGCAGCTTAGGGTTAGCGGGAGTGTACAATGAGCAGTTCTTC.

This clone was found once. V and J are TRBV19 and TRBJ2-1; D is uncertain. Germline values: CDR1 LNHDA, CDR2 SQIVND (reference sequence). CDR3 length: 13 residues. V lost 4 bases and J lost 0, with 4 bases in between. The CDR3 loop reads CASSTSSYNEQFF. The CDR3, as DNA: TGTGCCAGTAGTACGAGCTCCTACAATGAGCAGTTCTTC.

The rearrangement joins TRBV7-9 to TRBJ1-4, with D uncertain. Trimming stripped 4 bases from V and 14 bases from J, with 11 bases between. There are 11 residues in the CDR3. Germline CDR1 reads SEHNR; CDR2 reads FQNEAQ (reference sequence). CDR3: CASSSQLGLFF. CDR3 nucleotide sequence: TGTGCCAGCAGCTCCCAGTTGGGGCTGTTTTTT.

The rearrangement links TRBV19 to TRBJ2-7; TRBD1 matches 7 bases. J lost 6 bases, V lost 8 bases, and 4 bases had no gene match. This CDR3 is built from 11 residues. Germline-derived CDR1 and CDR2 are LNHDA and SQIVND (reference sequence). The CDR3 coding sequence is TGTGCCAGTCGACAGGGTGGCGAGCAGTACTTC. Protein product: CASRQGGEQYF.